This TCR beta chain was sequenced for a study of early T cells in non-severe SARS-CoV-2 infection. Remarks on this clonotype: One end of the junction varies from germline; a read error may be responsible.

The CDR3 extends over 14 amino acids. Germline V lookup: CDR1 KGHSH, CDR2 LQKENI. TCRdb itself ran the 5' RACE reads through MiXCR, one entry per CDR3 protein. The sample records tens of thousands of distinct CDR3 sequences, 9% to 15% being singletons. The chain carries TRBV18 and TRBJ1-4; the match to TRBD1 covers 7 bases. This TCR derives from an adult who was a healthcare worker with PCR-confirmed SARS-CoV-2 infection or an uninfected control (not recorded which). Sequenced: whole blood. The CDR3 protein is CTSSPGTANEKLFF. In DNA, the CDR3 is TGTACCAGCTCACCAGGGACAGCTAATGAAAAACTGTTTTTT.